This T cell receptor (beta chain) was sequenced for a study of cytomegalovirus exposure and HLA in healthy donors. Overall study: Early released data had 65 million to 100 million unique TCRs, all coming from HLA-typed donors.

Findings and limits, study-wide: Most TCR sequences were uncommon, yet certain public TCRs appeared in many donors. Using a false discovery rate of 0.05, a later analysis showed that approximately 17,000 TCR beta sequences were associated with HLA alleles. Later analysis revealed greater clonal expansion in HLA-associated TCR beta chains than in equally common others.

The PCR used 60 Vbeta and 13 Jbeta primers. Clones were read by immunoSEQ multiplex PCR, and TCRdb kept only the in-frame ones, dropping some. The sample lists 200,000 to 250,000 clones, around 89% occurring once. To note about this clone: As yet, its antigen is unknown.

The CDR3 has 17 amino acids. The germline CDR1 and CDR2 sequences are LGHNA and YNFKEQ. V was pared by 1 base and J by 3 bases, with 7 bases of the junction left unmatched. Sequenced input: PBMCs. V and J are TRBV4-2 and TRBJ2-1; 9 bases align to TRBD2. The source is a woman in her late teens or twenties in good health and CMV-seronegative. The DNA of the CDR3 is TGTGCCAGCAGCCAAGTCCAGGCTAGCGGGGACTACAATGAGCAGTTCTTC. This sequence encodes CASSQVQASGDYNEQFF.